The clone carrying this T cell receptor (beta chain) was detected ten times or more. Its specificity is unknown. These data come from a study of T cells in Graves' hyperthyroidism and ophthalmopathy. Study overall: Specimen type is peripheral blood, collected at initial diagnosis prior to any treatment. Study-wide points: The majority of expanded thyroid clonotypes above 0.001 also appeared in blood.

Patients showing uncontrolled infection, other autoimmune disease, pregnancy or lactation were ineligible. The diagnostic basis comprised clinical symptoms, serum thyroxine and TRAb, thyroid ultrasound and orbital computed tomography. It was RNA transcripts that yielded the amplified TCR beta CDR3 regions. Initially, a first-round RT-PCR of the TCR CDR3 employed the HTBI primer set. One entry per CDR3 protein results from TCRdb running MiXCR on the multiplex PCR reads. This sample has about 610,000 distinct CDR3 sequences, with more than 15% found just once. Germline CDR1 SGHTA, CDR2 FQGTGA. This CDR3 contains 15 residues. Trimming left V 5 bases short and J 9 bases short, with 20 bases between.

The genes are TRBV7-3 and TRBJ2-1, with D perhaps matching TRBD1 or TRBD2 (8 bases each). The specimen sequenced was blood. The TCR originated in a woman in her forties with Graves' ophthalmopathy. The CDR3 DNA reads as TGTGCCAGCAGCCCTCTGACAGGGGCGGGGGGTGAGCAGTTCTTC. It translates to CASSPLTGAGGEQFF.